This T cell receptor beta chain is from a study of post-analysis software for immune sequencing data. Study-level background: Relapsing-remitting, secondary progressive and progressive-relapsing forms of multiple sclerosis all featured among disease courses.

A remark on this clonotype: Its antigen is still unknown.

Study results and caveats: When compared against controls, multiple sclerosis patients showed significantly lower normalized Chao1 diversity. Roughly 5 TRBV segments (TRBV5-6, TRBV5-1 and TRBV20-1 among them) occurred more frequently in patients than in controls.

Sequencing libraries made from TCR beta cDNA carried unique molecular identifiers. Each batch of about 0.9 to 10 million T cells produced roughly 450,000 cDNA molecules. From the PCR reads, TCRdb called clonotypes with MiXCR, one entry per CDR3 protein. The sample records 650,000 to 850,000 distinct CDR3 sequences, about 53% being singletons. V gave up 7 bases and J gave up 5 bases, with 17 bases separating them. CDR3 size: 15 residues. Germline V CDR1 and CDR2: KGHDR, SFDVKD. The TCR comes from a girl aged 10 to 17 with multiple sclerosis. This chain joins TRBV24-1 and TRBJ2-1, with D perhaps matching TRBD2 (6 bases). Sequencing was done on a sample of blood. The CDR3 protein is CATSGGRFFNNEQFF. CDR3 bases: TGTGCCACCAGCGGGGGACGCTTTTTCAACAATGAGCAGTTCTTC.